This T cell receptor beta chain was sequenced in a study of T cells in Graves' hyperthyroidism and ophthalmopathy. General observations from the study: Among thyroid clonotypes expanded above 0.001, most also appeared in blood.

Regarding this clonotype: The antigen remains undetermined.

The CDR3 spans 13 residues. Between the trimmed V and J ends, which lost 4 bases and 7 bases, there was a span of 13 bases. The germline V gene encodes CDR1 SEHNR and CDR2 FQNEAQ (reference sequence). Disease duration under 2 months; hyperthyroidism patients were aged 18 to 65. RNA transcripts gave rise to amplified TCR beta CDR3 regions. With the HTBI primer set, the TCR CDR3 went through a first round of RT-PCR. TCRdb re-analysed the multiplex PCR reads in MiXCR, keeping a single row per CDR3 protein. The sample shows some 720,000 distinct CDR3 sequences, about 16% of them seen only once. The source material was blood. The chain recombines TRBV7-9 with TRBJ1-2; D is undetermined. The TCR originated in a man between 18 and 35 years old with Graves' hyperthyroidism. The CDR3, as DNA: TGTGCCAGCAGCTCTCCTCCGGGGAGTGGCTACACCTTC. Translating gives CASSSPPGSGYTF.